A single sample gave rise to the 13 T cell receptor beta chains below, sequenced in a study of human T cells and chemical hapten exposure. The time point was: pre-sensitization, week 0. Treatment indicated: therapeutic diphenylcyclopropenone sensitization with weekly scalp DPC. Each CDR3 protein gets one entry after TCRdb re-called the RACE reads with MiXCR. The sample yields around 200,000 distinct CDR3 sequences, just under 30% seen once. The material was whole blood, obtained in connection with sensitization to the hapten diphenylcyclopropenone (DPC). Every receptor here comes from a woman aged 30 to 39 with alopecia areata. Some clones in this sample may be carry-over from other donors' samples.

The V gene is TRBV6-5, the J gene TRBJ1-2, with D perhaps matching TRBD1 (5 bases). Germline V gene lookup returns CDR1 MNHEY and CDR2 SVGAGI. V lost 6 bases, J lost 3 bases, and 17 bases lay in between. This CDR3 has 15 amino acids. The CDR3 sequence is CASSPPMGPDYGYTF. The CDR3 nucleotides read TGTGCCAGCAGCCCCCCCATGGGGCCTGACTATGGCTACACCTTC.

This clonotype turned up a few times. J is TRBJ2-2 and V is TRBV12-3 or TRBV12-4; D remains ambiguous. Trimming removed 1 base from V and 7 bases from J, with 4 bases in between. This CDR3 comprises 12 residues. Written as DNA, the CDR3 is TGTGCCAGCAGTTTAGAGATCGGGGAGCTGTTTTTT. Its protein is CASSLEIGELFF.

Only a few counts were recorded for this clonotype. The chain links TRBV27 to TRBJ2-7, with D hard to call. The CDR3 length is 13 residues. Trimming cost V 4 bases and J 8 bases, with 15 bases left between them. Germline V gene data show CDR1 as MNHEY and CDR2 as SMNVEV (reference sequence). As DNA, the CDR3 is TGTGCCAGCAGTTCCCCCCCAGCAATGAAGCAGTACTTC. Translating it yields CASSSPPAMKQYF.

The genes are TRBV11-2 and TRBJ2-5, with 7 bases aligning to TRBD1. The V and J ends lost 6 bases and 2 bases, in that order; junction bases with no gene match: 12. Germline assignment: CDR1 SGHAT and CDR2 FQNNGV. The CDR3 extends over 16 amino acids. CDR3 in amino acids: CASRRRAGTAQETQYF. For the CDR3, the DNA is TGTGCCAGCAGACGACGCGCTGGGACAGCACAAGAGACCCAGTACTTC.

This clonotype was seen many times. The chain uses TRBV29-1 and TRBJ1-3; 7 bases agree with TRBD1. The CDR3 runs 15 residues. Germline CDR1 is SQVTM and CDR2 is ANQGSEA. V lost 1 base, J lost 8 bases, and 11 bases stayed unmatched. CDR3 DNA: TGCAGCGTTGAAGTACGGGAAGGGGGCAGGGACACCATATATTTT. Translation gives CSVEVREGGRDTIYF.

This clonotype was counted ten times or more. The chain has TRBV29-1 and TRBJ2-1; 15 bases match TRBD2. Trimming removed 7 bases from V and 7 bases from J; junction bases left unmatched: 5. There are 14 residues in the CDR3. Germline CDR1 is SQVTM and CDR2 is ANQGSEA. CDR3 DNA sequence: TGCAGCGCCTCCGGGACTAGCGGGAGGAATGAGCAGTTCTTC. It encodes CSASGTSGRNEQFF.

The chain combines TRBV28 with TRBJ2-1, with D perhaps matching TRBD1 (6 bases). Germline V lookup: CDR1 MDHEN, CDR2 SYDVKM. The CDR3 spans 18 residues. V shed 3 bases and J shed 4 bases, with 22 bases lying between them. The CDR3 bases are TGTGCCAGCAGTTTCGTCCGGGACACCCGGACAAGATACAATGAGCAGTTCTTC. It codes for CASSFVRDTRTRYNEQFF.

The DNA of the CDR3 is TGTGCCAGCAGCCCGTACGGGGGCCCTGAGCAGTTCTTC. Translation: CASSPYGGPEQFF. The chain employs TRBV11-2 and TRBJ2-1; D is perhaps TRBD1 or TRBD2 (6 bases each). V was pared by 5 bases and J by 9 bases, with 14 bases between. Germline CDR1 is SGHAT and CDR2 is FQNNGV. The CDR3 has 13 amino acids.

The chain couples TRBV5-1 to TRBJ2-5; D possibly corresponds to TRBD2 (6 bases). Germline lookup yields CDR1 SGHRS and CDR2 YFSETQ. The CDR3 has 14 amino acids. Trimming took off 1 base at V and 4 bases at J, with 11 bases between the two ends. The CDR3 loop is CASSLLGGAETQYF. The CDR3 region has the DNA TGCGCCAGCAGCTTGCTAGGCGGGGCAGAGACCCAGTACTTC.

CDR3 sequence reads: CASSQGVHLSSYNSPLHF. The CDR3 DNA sequence: TGCGCCAGCAGCCAAGGGGTCCACTTGAGCTCCTATAATTCACCCCTCCACTTT. The chain carries TRBV4-3 and TRBJ1-6; D not certain. The CDR3 runs 18 residues. V lost 1 base and J lost 0, with 13 bases in between. The germline gives CDR1 LGHNA, CDR2 YSLEER.

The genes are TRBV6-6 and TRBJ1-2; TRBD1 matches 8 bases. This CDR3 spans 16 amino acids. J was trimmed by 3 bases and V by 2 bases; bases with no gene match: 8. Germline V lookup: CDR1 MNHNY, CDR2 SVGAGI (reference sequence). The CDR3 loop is CASSYNYDRGDYGYTF. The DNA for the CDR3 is TGTGCCAGCAGTTACAACTACGACAGGGGTGACTATGGCTACACCTTC.

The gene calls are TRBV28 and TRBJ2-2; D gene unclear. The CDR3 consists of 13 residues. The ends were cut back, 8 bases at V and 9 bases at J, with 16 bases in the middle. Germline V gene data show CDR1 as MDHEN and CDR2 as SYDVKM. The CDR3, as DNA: TGTGCCAGCGGAGTAGTATTCTCTCGGGAGCTGTTTTTT. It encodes CASGVVFSRELFF.

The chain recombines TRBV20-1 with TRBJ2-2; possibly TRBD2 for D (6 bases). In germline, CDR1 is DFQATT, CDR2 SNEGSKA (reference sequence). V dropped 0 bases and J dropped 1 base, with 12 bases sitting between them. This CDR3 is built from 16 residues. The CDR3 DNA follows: TGCAGTGCTAGAGATTTTCGGCGGGAGAACACCGGGGAGCTGTTTTTT. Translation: CSARDFRRENTGELFF.